This TCR beta chain originates from a study of T cell repertoires in cytomegalovirus infection. About the research overall: Both CMV infection and a matching HLA type were indicated by public TCR beta signatures. Overall study results and limits: The ex vivo response showed dominance by HLA-C-restricted CMV-specific TCR beta clonotypes. Using cumulative public TCR beta family frequency, the authors identified those who carried CMV together with the relevant HLA.

TCRdb re-analysed the reads in MiXCR, keeping a single row per CDR3 protein. The sample holds roughly 250,000 distinct CDR3 sequences, 22% seen once. This clonotype occurred many times. Its antigen remains unidentified. This sequence was found in a human donor in good health (CMV status not recorded). Some clones in this sample may be carry-over from other donors' samples. Source material: CD8+ T cells from PBMCs.

The CDR3: CASREQGVSNQPQHF. The CDR3 region has the DNA TGTGCCAGCAGAGAACAGGGGGTTAGCAATCAGCCCCAGCATTTT. The rearrangement links TRBV12-3 or TRBV12-4 to TRBJ1-5; 8 nucleotides match TRBD1. The CDR3 runs to 15 residues. The V gene end was trimmed by 6 bases and the J gene end by 0 bases; junction bases not matched to a gene: 4.